This T cell receptor (beta chain) was sequenced during a study of T-cell memory formation after mild COVID-19. Study outcomes and limitations: While clones contracting from day 15 to 85 were balanced between CD4 and CD8, later expanders leaned CD4+. A second wave of clones peaked on day 37, and their SARS-CoV-2 specificity went unconfirmed. Of the contracting clones, CD4+ ones lay mainly in CM and EM, and CD8+ ones in EMRA.

MiXCR was run by TCRdb on the 5' RACE reads, yielding one entry per CDR3 protein. This sample carries some 150,000 distinct CDR3 sequences, 15% to 20% of them seen once, and the ten largest clones take approximately 2.3%. This clonotype was counted at least ten times. Its antigen remains unknown. The CDR3 extends over 19 amino acids. Per the germline V gene, CDR1 is LGHNA and CDR2 is YSLEER. With 4 bases clipped from V and 6 bases from J, the junction kept 20 bases outside the gene matches. What was sequenced was PBMCs or a T cell subset sorted from them (not recorded which). The gene calls are TRBV4-3 and TRBJ2-7; 11 nucleotides match TRBD2. The TCR was taken from an adult woman who had mild COVID-19 (a few samples of this study predate the infection). Cell type and time point are not known. CDR3 loop: CASSLRTGALAGGRSEQYF. CDR3 bases: TGCGCCAGCAGCCTCAGGACAGGGGCCTTAGCGGGAGGGCGGAGCGAGCAGTACTTC.